This T cell receptor (beta chain) emerged from a study of cytomegalovirus exposure and HLA in healthy donors. Points from the study as a whole: Later findings reportedly placed an Asian-associated ancestry cluster below the roughly 670-donor mean for N-insertions.

Primers: 60 Vbeta forward and 13 Jbeta reverse. The repertoire was sequenced with immunoSEQ multiplex PCR; TCRdb's copy has only in-frame clones and lacks some. The sample carries 99,000 or so clones, 78% recorded once. As concerns this clone: Its antigen is not identified.

This TCR was recovered from a male donor in good health and CMV-seronegative. Sequenced input: PBMCs.

The CDR3 loop is CASSKAYRSGHEQYF. For the CDR3, the DNA is TGTGCCAGCAGCAAAGCTTACAGGTCGGGTCACGAGCAGTACTTC. The V call is TRBV21-1, the J call TRBJ2-7; TRBD1 is the table's D call and was not checked against the DNA. TRBV21-1 is reported as a pseudogene. The CDR3 consists of 15 residues.